A single T cell receptor (beta chain) is shown here with its context. Its antigen is currently unknown. Profiling relied on immunoSEQ multiplex PCR, and the TCRdb table lists in-frame clones only, not all of them. Of 75,000 to 100,000 clones in the sample, around 83% are singletons; the top ten hold 17%. This record comes from a study of graft-versus-host responses after intestinal transplantation. Across the study: Each recipient received a multivisceral, liver-intestinal, or isolated intestinal graft. Anti-thymocyte globulin served as induction for all recipients, who then took tacrolimus and steroids for approximately three years. Study results and limitations: Patients who carried graft-donor T cell macrochimerism also had high graft-versus-host to host-versus-graft clonal ratios in their allografts. Early HvG declines after transplant were associated with peak circulating GvH clone levels.

Trimming at V came to 6 bases and at J to 1 base, leaving 6 bases not matched to a gene. The length of the CDR3 is 15 residues. Germline CDR1 LNHDA, CDR2 SQIVND (reference sequence). The sequence was collected from a human donor who received an intestinal transplant. The input for sequencing was unstimulated CD8+ T cells sorted from spleen or lymph node cells, taken before intestinal transplant. This chain connects TRBV19 to TRBJ1-1, with TRBD1 identical over 9 bases. The CDR3 region has the DNA TGTGCCAGTAGCTGGACAGGGGCCCGGAACACTGAAGCTTTCTTT. As protein: CASSWTGARNTEAFF.